This entry lists 13 T cell receptor beta chains sequenced from one sample in a study of PD-1 blockade in classical Hodgkin lymphoma. Assay used: immunoSEQ multiplex PCR; TCRdb lists only in-frame clones, some missing. This sample yields more than 50,000 clones, of which roughly nine tenths are seen a single time; about 15% belongs to the top ten. With no exception, relapse followed autologous stem cell transplantation in all patients, and brentuximab vedotin exposure varied. This sample comprised peripheral blood mononuclear cells (PBMCs), obtained at baseline. Receptor source: a human donor with classical Hodgkin lymphoma.

V is TRBV7-9 and J is TRBJ1-4, with D unclear. This CDR3 has 15 amino acids. V gave up 5 bases and J gave up 4 bases, with 14 bases separating them. CDR1 SEHNR and CDR2 FQNEAQ come from the germline V gene (reference sequence). CDR3 in DNA: TGTGCCAGCAGCCCCTCTTCTAGGGTTAATGAAAAACTGTTTTTT. The encoded protein is CASSPSSRVNEKLFF.

V usage is TRBV2 and J usage is TRBJ1-5; TRBD1 agrees at 10 bases. The CDR3 length is 15 residues. Germline trimming cut 4 bases from V and 6 bases from J; bases unmatched to any gene: 6. The germline V gene has CDR1 SNHLY and CDR2 FYNNEI. CDR3 in DNA: TGTGCCAGCAGTGTTAGGACAGGGGGATTTCAGCCCCAGCATTTT. Its protein is CASSVRTGGFQPQHF. The whole variable domain, filled in from reference TRBV2 and TRBJ1-5, reads EPEVTQTPSHQVTQMGQEVILRCVPISNHLYFYWYRQILGQKVEFLVSFYNNEISEKSEIFDDQFSVERPDGSNFTLKIRSTKLEDSAMYFCASSVRTGGFQPQHFGDGTRLSIL.

This sequence joins TRBV6-5 and TRBJ1-4; D is unresolved. V lost 0 bases to trimming and J lost 0 bases, with 5 bases between them. The CDR3 length is 15 residues. Per the germline V gene, CDR1 is MNHEY and CDR2 is SVGAGI. CDR3 amino acids: CASSYSYATNEKLFF. Written as DNA, the CDR3 is TGTGCCAGCAGTTACTCTTACGCAACTAATGAAAAACTGTTTTTT.

The chain couples TRBV7-2 to TRBJ1-3; D is uncertain. Germline CDR1 and CDR2: SGHTA and FQGNSA. Trimming took off 5 bases at V and 2 bases at J, with 4 bases between the two ends. The CDR3 sequence is 12 residues long. For the CDR3, the DNA is TGTGCCAGCAGCCTACCTGGAAACACCATATATTTT. Translation: CASSLPGNTIYF.

This clone was detected only once. The chain recombines TRBV19 with TRBJ2-1, with 8 bases that match TRBD1. Trimming cost V 7 bases and J 2 bases; bases outside gene matches: 4. CDR1 and CDR2 (germline): LNHDA, SQIVND (reference sequence). The CDR3 consists of 14 residues. The CDR3 coding sequence is TGTGCCAGTAATGAACAGGGGGCCTACAATGAGCAGTTCTTC. Its protein is CASNEQGAYNEQFF.

The V and J genes are TRBV4-1 and TRBJ1-5; D not resolved. The germline gives CDR1 MGHRA, CDR2 YSYEKL. Trimming pared 6 bases from V and 11 bases from J, leaving 23 bases between. This CDR3 has 15 amino acids. This chain's CDR3 is CASSFDYLDGRSQHF. The CDR3 nucleotides read TGCGCCAGCAGTTTCGATTATTTGGATGGTCGGTCCCAGCATTTT.

V usage is TRBV5-1 and J usage is TRBJ1-2; a possible D gene is TRBD1 (6 bases). Trimming pared 2 bases from V and 6 bases from J, leaving 17 bases between. The germline gives CDR1 SGHRS, CDR2 YFSETQ. This CDR3 spans 15 amino acids. The DNA for the CDR3 is TGCGCCAGCAGCTTTGGAAGGGCACGGGGGCATGGCTACACCTTC. Residues: CASSFGRARGHGYTF.

The gene calls are TRBV6-6 and TRBJ2-2; D not certain. CDR3 length: 11 amino acids. In germline, CDR1 is MNHNY, CDR2 SVGAGI (reference sequence). V lost 6 bases and J 6 bases, leaving 5 bases between the germline ends. For the CDR3, the DNA is TGTGCCAGCAGCTACGCCGGGGAGCTGTTTTTT. It codes for CASSYAGELFF.

The chain carries TRBV2 and TRBJ2-3; D is uncertain. The CDR3 is 11 amino acids. The V and J ends lost 4 bases and 2 bases respectively, with 1 base between them. CDR1 SNHLY and CDR2 FYNNEI come from the germline V gene. The CDR3 sequence: CASSATDTQYF. DNA of the CDR3: TGTGCCAGCAGTGCCACAGATACGCAGTATTTT.

This clone was seen once. The chain couples TRBV11-2 to TRBJ2-7; D is ambiguous. This CDR3 region has 13 residues. Germline CDR1 SGHAT, CDR2 FQNNGV. Trimming pared 5 bases from V and 5 bases from J, leaving 13 bases between. CDR3 amino acids: CASSMGTENEQYF. The CDR3 DNA is TGTGCCAGCAGCATGGGTACAGAAAACGAGCAGTACTTC.

V gene TRBV7-2 combines with J gene TRBJ1-5, with D possibly matching TRBD1 (6 bases). This CDR3 comprises 14 residues. Trimming took 3 bases from V and 7 from J, leaving 13 bases between them. Germline values: CDR1 SGHTA, CDR2 FQGNSA. The CDR3 spells CASSLQGGGQPQHF. The CDR3, as DNA: TGTGCCAGCAGCTTGCAAGGGGGTGGGCAGCCCCAGCATTTT.

The chain couples TRBV29-1 to TRBJ1-2, with D possibly being TRBD1 (6 bases). The length of the CDR3 is 14 residues. Germline V gives CDR1 SQVTM, CDR2 ANQGSEA. V was clipped by 6 bases and J by 0 bases, with 14 bases between them. The CDR3 region has the DNA TGCAGCGTGGAGGGGGGTTGGCCTAACTATGGCTACACCTTC. Amino acid sequence: CSVEGGWPNYGYTF.

This rearrangement joins TRBV6-1 to TRBJ1-1, with a possible D match to TRBD1 (5 bases). CDR3 length equals 15 residues. Germline lookup yields CDR1 MNHNS and CDR2 SASEGT. Trimming pared 0 bases from V and 4 bases from J, leaving 12 bases between. The CDR3 region is CASSEALGLGTEAFF. CDR3 bases: TGTGCCAGCAGTGAAGCGCTGGGGCTCGGCACTGAAGCTTTCTTT.